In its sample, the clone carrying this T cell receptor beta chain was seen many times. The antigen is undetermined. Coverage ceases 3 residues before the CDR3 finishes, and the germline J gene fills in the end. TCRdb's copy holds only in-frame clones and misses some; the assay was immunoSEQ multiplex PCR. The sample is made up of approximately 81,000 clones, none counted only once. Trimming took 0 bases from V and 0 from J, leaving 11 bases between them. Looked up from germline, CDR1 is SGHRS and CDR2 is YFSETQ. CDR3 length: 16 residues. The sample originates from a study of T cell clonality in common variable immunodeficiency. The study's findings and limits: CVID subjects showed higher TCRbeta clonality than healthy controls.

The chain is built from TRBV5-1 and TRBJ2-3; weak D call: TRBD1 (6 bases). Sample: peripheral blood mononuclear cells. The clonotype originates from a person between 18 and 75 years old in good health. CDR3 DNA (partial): TGCGCCAGCAGCTTGGGGTCAGGGGCTAGCACAGATACG. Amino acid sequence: CASSLGSGASTDT. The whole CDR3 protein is CASSLGSGASTDTQYF.